The rows below give T cell receptor beta chains drawn from one sample of a study of T cells after yellow fever vaccination. TCRdb re-called the 5' RACE reads through MiXCR, storing one row per CDR3 protein. The table records about 85,000 distinct CDR3 sequences, about 14% of them present only once. Sequenced material: CD8+ T cells not binding an NS4B(214-222) dextramer, sorted from PBMCs, taken 21 days after the first yellow fever vaccination. The receptors stem from a man aged 18 to 35 who received the YFV17D yellow fever vaccine. The CDR3 runs from the conserved cysteine through the conserved F or W. The D gene is left open where the match is weak. For some rows the clone size is stated as once, few or many, or as a class when expanded; others skip it.

CDR3aa: CASSLGGAKYQPQHF
CDR3nt: TGTGCCAGCAGCTTGGGCGGGGCCAAATATCAGCCCCAGCATTTT
d_gene: .
abundance: few
j_gene: TRBJ1-5
v_gene: TRBV5-6

CDR3aa: CASSPGESTEAFF
CDR3nt: TGTGCCAGCAGTCCCGGCGAGAGCACTGAAGCTTTCTTT
d_gene: .
abundance: few
j_gene: TRBJ1-1
v_gene: TRBV6-2/TRBV6-3

CDR3aa: CATSIEAGSAGELFF
CDR3nt: TGTGCCACCAGCATAGAGGCTGGCTCGGCCGGGGAGCTGTTTTTT
d_gene: .
abundance: few
j_gene: TRBJ2-2
v_gene: TRBV15

CDR3aa: CATSRDLWESKTQYF
CDR3nt: TGTGCCACCAGCAGAGATCTATGGGAGAGTAAGACCCAGTACTTC
d_gene: .
abundance: few
j_gene: TRBJ2-5
v_gene: TRBV15

CDR3aa: CASSREGPREQFF
CDR3nt: TGTGCCAGCAGCCGAGAAGGACCTCGGGAGCAGTTCTTC
d_gene: .
abundance: .
j_gene: TRBJ2-1
v_gene: TRBV7-9

CDR3aa: CASSTGMNTEAFF
CDR3nt: TGTGCCAGCAGTACAGGGATGAACACTGAAGCTTTCTTT
d_gene: .
abundance: .
j_gene: TRBJ1-1
v_gene: TRBV7-7

CDR3aa: CASSSSSAGDGNTIYF
CDR3nt: TGTGCCAGCAGCTCTAGCAGCGCGGGGGACGGAAACACCATATATTTT
d_gene: .
abundance: few
j_gene: TRBJ1-3
v_gene: TRBV7-2

CDR3aa: CSVEDPWDRHYGYTF
CDR3nt: TGCAGCGTTGAAGATCCCTGGGACAGGCACTATGGCTACACCTTC
d_gene: TRBD1
abundance: few
j_gene: TRBJ1-2
v_gene: TRBV29-1

CDR3aa: CASSQGGISPLHF
CDR3nt: TGCGCCAGCAGCCAAGGGGGCATTTCACCCCTCCACTTT
d_gene: .
abundance: few
j_gene: TRBJ1-6
v_gene: TRBV4-1

CDR3aa: CASSLGPGLAGSSGGQYF
CDR3nt: TGTGCCAGCAGCCTGGGGCCCGGGCTAGCGGGGTCAAGTGGGGGGCAGTATTTT
d_gene: TRBD2
abundance: few
j_gene: TRBJ2-3
v_gene: TRBV11-2

CDR3aa: CASRGLARETQYF
CDR3nt: TGTGCCAGCAGAGGTTTGGCCAGGGAGACCCAGTACTTC
d_gene: .
abundance: .
j_gene: TRBJ2-5
v_gene: TRBV6-1

CDR3aa: CASSLGRQETQYF
CDR3nt: TGTGCCAGCAGTTTGGGCAGGCAAGAGACCCAGTACTTC
d_gene: .
abundance: .
j_gene: TRBJ2-5
v_gene: TRBV12-3/TRBV12-4

CDR3aa: CASSQDAGGRGSQPQHF
CDR3nt: TGCGCCAGCAGCCAAGATGCTGGGGGGCGCGGATCTCAGCCCCAGCATTTT
d_gene: .
abundance: few
j_gene: TRBJ1-5
v_gene: TRBV4-1

CDR3aa: CASSSDRGPRNTIYF
CDR3nt: TGTGCCAGCAGCTCGGACAGGGGGCCTAGAAACACCATATATTTT
d_gene: TRBD1
abundance: few
j_gene: TRBJ1-3
v_gene: TRBV7-9

CDR3aa: CASSLGGVTEAFF
CDR3nt: TGTGCCAGCAGCTTAGGTGGGGTCACTGAAGCTTTCTTT
d_gene: .
abundance: .
j_gene: TRBJ1-1
v_gene: TRBV13

CDR3aa: CSAGETSGGVSEQFF
CDR3nt: TGCAGTGCTGGGGAGACTAGCGGGGGGGTTAGTGAGCAGTTCTTC
d_gene: TRBD2
abundance: .
j_gene: TRBJ2-1
v_gene: TRBV20-1

CDR3aa: CATSRDGGTGEQYF
CDR3nt: TGTGCCACCAGCAGAGATGGGGGTACAGGGGAGCAGTACTTC
d_gene: .
abundance: few
j_gene: TRBJ2-7
v_gene: TRBV15

CDR3aa: CASSTLDRWDQPQHF
CDR3nt: TGTGCCAGCAGTACTTTAGACAGGTGGGATCAGCCCCAGCATTTT
d_gene: .
abundance: .
j_gene: TRBJ1-5
v_gene: TRBV6-5

CDR3aa: CASSFGLVVDNEQFF
CDR3nt: TGTGCCAGCAGTTTTGGACTAGTTGTGGACAATGAGCAGTTCTTC
d_gene: TRBD2
abundance: few
j_gene: TRBJ2-1
v_gene: TRBV27

CDR3aa: CASSIGANTEAFF
CDR3nt: TGTGCCAGCAGTATCGGGGCGAACACTGAAGCTTTCTTT
d_gene: .
abundance: many
j_gene: TRBJ1-1
v_gene: TRBV6-1

CDR3aa: CASSGVPGTEAFF
CDR3nt: TGTGCCAGCAGCGGGGTACCGGGGACTGAAGCTTTCTTT
d_gene: .
abundance: few
j_gene: TRBJ1-1
v_gene: TRBV7-8

CDR3aa: CAIRDGLAGRVDNEQFF
CDR3nt: TGTGCCATCAGGGACGGACTAGCGGGGCGTGTGGACAATGAGCAGTTCTTC
d_gene: TRBD2
abundance: few
j_gene: TRBJ2-1
v_gene: TRBV10-3

CDR3aa: CSVGEGRFQETQYF
CDR3nt: TGCAGCGTTGGGGAGGGGCGGTTCCAAGAGACCCAGTACTTC
d_gene: TRBD2
abundance: few
j_gene: TRBJ2-5
v_gene: TRBV29-1

CDR3aa: CSAQYTGNSYNEQFF
CDR3nt: TGCAGTGCCCAGTACACAGGGAACTCCTACAATGAGCAGTTCTTC
d_gene: .
abundance: many
j_gene: TRBJ2-1
v_gene: TRBV20-1

CDR3aa: CSARDTSNYGYTF
CDR3nt: TGCAGTGCCAGGGACACCTCTAACTATGGCTACACCTTC
d_gene: .
abundance: .
j_gene: TRBJ1-2
v_gene: TRBV20-1

CDR3aa: CASSFGHGPSSSYEQYF
CDR3nt: TGTGCCAGCAGTTTCGGGCACGGTCCTTCGAGCTCCTACGAGCAGTACTTC
d_gene: .
abundance: .
j_gene: TRBJ2-7
v_gene: TRBV12-3/TRBV12-4

CDR3aa: CASSSVRYTDTQYF
CDR3nt: TGCGCCAGCAGCTCCGTAAGGTACACAGATACGCAGTATTTT
d_gene: .
abundance: few
j_gene: TRBJ2-3
v_gene: TRBV5-1

CDR3aa: CASSETRTLLNTGELFF
CDR3nt: TGTGCCAGCAGTGAAACTCGGACTCTCCTGAACACCGGGGAGCTGTTTTTT
d_gene: .
abundance: .
j_gene: TRBJ2-2
v_gene: TRBV2

CDR3aa: CASSRSPTGRNTEAFF
CDR3nt: TGTGCCAGCAGCCGGTCCCCCACGGGGAGGAACACTGAAGCTTTCTTT
d_gene: .
abundance: many
j_gene: TRBJ1-1
v_gene: TRBV6-5

CDR3aa: CAISDGGQETQYF
CDR3nt: TGTGCCATCAGTGACGGCGGACAAGAGACCCAGTACTTC
d_gene: .
abundance: many
j_gene: TRBJ2-5
v_gene: TRBV10-3

CDR3aa: CASSFSLAGATMNTQYF
CDR3nt: TGTGCCAGCAGTTTCTCACTAGCGGGGGCTACGATGAATACGCAGTATTTT
d_gene: TRBD2
abundance: few
j_gene: TRBJ2-3
v_gene: TRBV27

CDR3aa: CASSLDPTYEQYF
CDR3nt: TGCGCCAGCAGCTTGGATCCTACCTACGAGCAGTACTTC
d_gene: .
abundance: few
j_gene: TRBJ2-7
v_gene: TRBV5-1

CDR3aa: CASSSTWGNGYTF
CDR3nt: TGTGCCAGCAGCTCCACCTGGGGGAACGGCTACACCTTC
d_gene: .
abundance: .
j_gene: TRBJ1-2
v_gene: TRBV5-4

CDR3aa: CASSHDPGLGGTGELFF
CDR3nt: TGCGCCAGCAGCCACGACCCGGGACTAGGCGGCACCGGGGAGCTGTTTTTT
d_gene: TRBD2
abundance: many
j_gene: TRBJ2-2
v_gene: TRBV4-3

CDR3aa: CASRDSRTRVSSSYNEQFF
CDR3nt: TGTGCCAGCAGAGATAGCCGCACTCGGGTTTCTAGCTCCTACAATGAGCAGTTCTTC
d_gene: .
abundance: .
j_gene: TRBJ2-1
v_gene: TRBV12-3/TRBV12-4

CDR3aa: CASSPAKGGRRYTGELFF
CDR3nt: TGCGCCAGCAGCCCCGCCAAGGGGGGGCGCCGTTACACCGGGGAGCTGTTTTTT
d_gene: .
abundance: .
j_gene: TRBJ2-2
v_gene: TRBV4-1

CDR3aa: CSVQQGGTEAFF
CDR3nt: TGCAGCGTTCAGCAGGGAGGAACTGAAGCTTTCTTT
d_gene: .
abundance: .
j_gene: TRBJ1-1
v_gene: TRBV29-1

CDR3aa: CASSELTGRTDTQYF
CDR3nt: TGTGCCAGCAGTGAGCTGACAGGGCGGACAGATACGCAGTATTTT
d_gene: TRBD1
abundance: .
j_gene: TRBJ2-3
v_gene: TRBV25-1

CDR3aa: CASSQNTPGILNSPLHF
CDR3nt: TGTGCCAGCAGCCAAAATACTCCCGGGATTCTTAATTCACCCCTCCACTTT
d_gene: .
abundance: few
j_gene: TRBJ1-6
v_gene: TRBV4-2

CDR3aa: CASRDDGYTF
CDR3nt: TGTGCCAGCAGAGATGATGGCTACACCTTC
d_gene: .
abundance: .
j_gene: TRBJ1-2
v_gene: TRBV25-1

CDR3aa: CASSRTGGRNNEQFF
CDR3nt: TGTGCCAGCAGCCGGACAGGGGGCAGAAACAATGAGCAGTTCTTC
d_gene: TRBD1
abundance: few
j_gene: TRBJ2-1
v_gene: TRBV11-2

CDR3aa: CASSYKNPLQGPEQYF
CDR3nt: TGTGCCAGCAGTTACAAGAATCCCCTACAGGGCCCCGAGCAGTACTTC
d_gene: .
abundance: few
j_gene: TRBJ2-7
v_gene: TRBV6-5

CDR3aa: CASSPLPGALLYGYTF
CDR3nt: TGTGCCAGCAGTCCTCTTCCCGGCGCCCTTCTCTATGGCTACACCTTC
d_gene: .
abundance: .
j_gene: TRBJ1-2
v_gene: TRBV12-3/TRBV12-4

CDR3aa: CASSLLTGRQANYGYTF
CDR3nt: TGCGCCAGCAGCCTACTCACGGGCAGGCAAGCTAACTATGGCTACACCTTC
d_gene: .
abundance: .
j_gene: TRBJ1-2
v_gene: TRBV5-1

CDR3aa: CASHGQSSYNEQFF
CDR3nt: TGTGCCAGCCACGGGCAGAGCTCCTACAATGAGCAGTTCTTC
d_gene: .
abundance: once
j_gene: TRBJ2-1
v_gene: TRBV19

CDR3aa: CASSEGARSYNEQFF
CDR3nt: TGTGCCAGCAGTGAGGGGGCCCGCTCCTACAATGAGCAGTTCTTC
d_gene: .
abundance: few
j_gene: TRBJ2-1
v_gene: TRBV2

CDR3aa: CASSQEQAGSPLHF
CDR3nt: TGCGCCAGCAGCCAAGAGCAAGCAGGTTCACCCCTCCACTTT
d_gene: .
abundance: .
j_gene: TRBJ1-6
v_gene: TRBV4-3